These 26 T cell receptor beta chains originate from one sample sequenced in a study of T-cell memory formation after mild COVID-19. MiXCR was run by TCRdb on the 5' RACE reads, yielding one entry per CDR3 protein. The sample includes 120,000 to 150,000 distinct CDR3 sequences, 11% to 15% of them seen just once. Sequencing input: PBMCs or a T cell subset sorted from them (not recorded which). These receptors came from an adult woman who had mild COVID-19 (a few samples of this study predate the infection). Cell type and time point are not known.

This clonotype was found many times. The chain couples TRBV11-2 to TRBJ2-1; the D is unclear. Germline CDR1 and CDR2: SGHAT and FQNNGV. The CDR3 runs 12 residues. V lost 5 bases, J lost 8 bases, and 10 bases lay in between. The CDR3 spells CASSVGFDEQFF. CDR3 coding DNA: TGTGCCAGCAGCGTAGGTTTCGATGAGCAGTTCTTC.

For the CDR3, the DNA is TGTGCCAGCAGTTTACGGGACAGGGTGTTCGGTGGCTACACCTTC. This encodes CASSLRDRVFGGYTF. The chain carries TRBV12-3 or TRBV12-4 and TRBJ1-2, with TRBD1 matching over 9 bases. The V gene end was trimmed by 2 bases and the J gene end by 7 bases; junction bases not matched to a gene: 8. The CDR3 covers 15 residues.

This clonotype was seen a handful of times. The chain employs TRBV10-3 and TRBJ2-1; 14 bases map to TRBD2. Losses at the gene ends were 4 bases for V and 5 bases for J; bases not matched to a gene: 4. Germline V CDR1 and CDR2: ENHRY, SYGVKD. This CDR3 region has 16 residues. CDR3 loop: CAISGETSGGDNEQFF. The CDR3 DNA follows: TGTGCCATCAGTGGAGAGACTAGCGGGGGGGACAATGAGCAGTTCTTC.

This chain connects TRBV4-3 to TRBJ2-3; a possible D gene is TRBD2 (6 bases). With 1 base removed from V and 0 bases from J, the gap between germline ends came to 20 bases. Germline V CDR1 and CDR2: LGHNA, YSLEER. The CDR3 has 19 amino acids. CDR3 protein: CASSQVWVGGINSTDTQYF. The CDR3 nucleotides read TGCGCCAGCAGCCAAGTATGGGTCGGCGGGATTAATAGCACAGATACGCAGTATTTT.

This clonotype was counted between two and nine times. The genes are TRBV20-1 and TRBJ1-1; the D is unclear. From germline, CDR1 is DFQATT and CDR2 SNEGSKA (reference sequence). The V and J ends lost 7 bases and 7 bases respectively, with 10 bases between them. The CDR3 length is 10 residues. The CDR3 protein is CSGHSFEAFF. The CDR3 DNA follows: TGCAGTGGCCACAGTTTTGAAGCTTTCTTT.

This clonotype was detected a few times. The chain employs TRBV5-1 and TRBJ2-7; the match to TRBD2 covers 7 bases. With V trimmed by 0 bases and J by 5 bases, 5 bases remained unmatched. CDR1 is SGHRS, CDR2 YFSETQ, per germline. This CDR3 region has 14 residues. The CDR3 loop reads CASSLAGGVDEQYF. CDR3 DNA sequence: TGCGCCAGCAGCTTGGCGGGGGGAGTAGACGAGCAGTACTTC.

This clonotype appeared a few times. The chain uses TRBV3-1 and TRBJ2-3; 8 nucleotides match TRBD2. The junction had 8 bases not matched to a gene; V was cut back by 4 bases and J by 2 bases. The germline CDR1 and CDR2 sequences are LGHDT and YNNKEL (reference sequence). This CDR3 comprises 16 residues. CDR3: CASSRYWRGATDTQYF. CDR3 nucleotide sequence: TGTGCCAGCAGCCGCTATTGGCGGGGGGCCACAGATACGCAGTATTTT.

This clonotype was seen a few times. The V call is TRBV27, the J call TRBJ2-1, with D possibly being TRBD1 (6 bases). The CDR3 has 14 residues. The V end lost 5 bases, the J end lost 4 bases, and 12 bases lay between the germline ends. CDR1 MNHEY and CDR2 SMNVEV come from the germline V gene (reference sequence). The CDR3, as DNA: TGTGCCAGCAGTCACAAAGGACAGTACAATGAGCAGTTCTTC. Translation: CASSHKGQYNEQFF.

The chain combines TRBV5-1 with TRBJ2-2; 9 positions match TRBD1. Per germline, CDR1 SGHRS and CDR2 YFSETQ. The CDR3 extends over 16 amino acids. The trim removed 4 bases at V and 3 bases at J, leaving 7 bases unmatched. The CDR3 DNA sequence: TGCGCCAGCAGCGTCACAGGGGGCCGGGACACCGGGGAGCTGTTTTTT. This sequence encodes CASSVTGGRDTGELFF. Filled out from reference TRBV5-1 and TRBJ2-2, the complete variable domain reads KAGVTQTPRYLIKTRGQQVTLSCSPISGHRSVSWYQQTPGQGLQFLFEYFSETQRNKGNFPGRFSGRQFSNSRSEMNVSTLELGDSALYLCASSVTGGRDTGELFFGEGSRLTVL.

This chain joins TRBV2 and TRBJ1-5; the D is unclear. V dropped 2 bases and J dropped 4 bases, with 9 bases sitting between them. Per germline, CDR1 SNHLY and CDR2 FYNNEI. This CDR3 comprises 14 residues. CDR3 bases: TGTGCCAGCAGTGAATGGGTAATTAATCAGCCCCAGCATTTT. Its translation is CASSEWVINQPQHF. Combining the CDR3 with reference TRBV2 and TRBJ1-5 gives the whole variable domain EPEVTQTPSHQVTQMGQEVILRCVPISNHLYFYWYRQILGQKVEFLVSFYNNEISEKSEIFDDQFSVERPDGSNFTLKIRSTKLEDSAMYFCASSEWVINQPQHFGDGTRLSIL.

This clonotype occurred a few times. The chain recombines TRBV9 with TRBJ2-3; 12 positions agree with TRBD2. The CDR3 spans 17 residues. The germline V gene has CDR1 SGDLS and CDR2 YYNGEE. Losses at the gene ends were 0 bases for V and 2 bases for J; bases not matched to a gene: 4. The CDR3 nucleotides are TGTGCCAGCAGCGTAGCGAGGACTAGCGGGACCACAGATACGCAGTATTTT. Its translation is CASSVARTSGTTDTQYF. Looking up the rest from reference TRBV9 and TRBJ2-3 gives the full variable domain: DSGVTQTPKHLITATGQRVTLRCSPRSGDLSVYWYQQSLDQGLQFLIQYYNGEERAKGNILERFSAQQFPDLHSELNLSSLELGDSALYFCASSVARTSGTTDTQYFGPGTRLTVL.

This clonotype was detected ten times or more. The rearrangement links TRBV19 to TRBJ2-7; TRBD2 matches at 10 bases. The CDR3 spans 14 residues. Unmatched junction bases numbered 2, after V lost 5 bases and J lost 1 base. Germline CDR1 is LNHDA and CDR2 is SQIVND (reference sequence). CDR3 bases: TGTGCCAGTAGTTGGACTAGCGGATCCTACGAGCAGTACTTC. This translates into CASSWTSGSYEQYF.

The V and J genes are TRBV7-8 and TRBJ2-3, with 8 bases matching TRBD2. V gave up 5 bases and J gave up 5 bases; unmatched junction bases: 12. The CDR3 covers 16 residues. Germline CDR1 and CDR2: SGHVS and FQNEAQ. CDR3 sequence: CASSVLAGLREDTQYF. CDR3 nucleotide sequence: TGTGCCAGCAGCGTCCTAGCGGGCCTAAGGGAAGATACGCAGTATTTT.

This clonotype was seen a few times. The chain couples TRBV7-9 to TRBJ2-3; maybe TRBD2 (5 bases). Germline V gene lookup returns CDR1 SEHNR and CDR2 FQNEAQ (reference sequence). The CDR3 extends over 16 amino acids. V was cut by 3 bases and J by 3 bases, with 16 bases left in between. CDR3 DNA sequence: TGTGCCAGCAGCTTCCTGGAGGTCCGGGTAACAGATACGCAGTATTTT. Amino acids: CASSFLEVRVTDTQYF.

This chain uses TRBV6-6 with TRBJ2-3; 10 nucleotides match TRBD2. Losses at the gene ends were 8 bases for V and 3 bases for J; bases not matched to a gene: 2. The CDR3 consists of 13 residues. CDR1 and CDR2 (germline): MNHNY, SVGAGI (reference sequence). The CDR3 protein is CASVAGGTDTQYF. CDR3 DNA sequence: TGTGCCAGCGTAGCGGGGGGAACAGATACGCAGTATTTT.

V and J are TRBV6-5 and TRBJ1-5; 11 bases agree with TRBD1. The CDR3 sequence is 14 residues long. Germline lookup yields CDR1 MNHEY and CDR2 SVGAGI. Losses at the gene ends were 7 bases for V and 6 bases for J; bases not matched to a gene: 5. CDR3 in amino acids: CASNSGTGGQPQHF. CDR3 DNA: TGTGCCAGCAATTCTGGGACAGGGGGTCAGCCCCAGCATTTT.

This clonotype turned up a few times. V is TRBV11-3 and J is TRBJ2-2, with a tentative D call TRBD1 (6 bases). This CDR3 region has 15 residues. Germline V lookup: CDR1 SGHNT, CDR2 YENEEA. V dropped 5 bases and J dropped 4 bases, with 14 bases sitting between them. CDR3 residues: CASSPRGLSTGELFF. DNA of the CDR3: TGTGCCAGCAGCCCCAGGGGTTTGAGCACCGGGGAGCTGTTTTTT.

This clonotype was recorded a few times. This chain links TRBV4-3 with TRBJ1-4, with a tentative D call TRBD1 (5 bases). Trimming took 5 bases from V and 4 from J, leaving 17 bases between them. The CDR3 has 16 amino acids. The V gene's germline CDR1 is LGHNA and CDR2 YSLEER. CDR3 loop: CASSLRSSQGNEKLFF. The CDR3 bases are TGCGCCAGCAGCTTAAGATCGAGCCAGGGTAATGAAAAACTGTTTTTT.

The gene calls are TRBV11-2 and TRBJ2-5, with 9 bases aligning to TRBD2. The trim removed 3 bases at V and 5 bases at J, leaving 7 bases unmatched. CDR1 and CDR2 from the germline V gene are SGHAT and FQNNGV. The CDR3 loop spans 15 amino acids. The CDR3 sequence: CASSFSGSLRETQYF. CDR3 sequence (DNA): TGTGCCAGCAGCTTTAGCGGGAGCCTGAGGGAGACCCAGTACTTC.

The rearrangement joins TRBV29-1 to TRBJ1-2; 7 bases map to TRBD1. The V gene's germline CDR1 is SQVTM and CDR2 ANQGSEA. Trimming took 0 bases from V and 3 from J; bases not matched to a gene: 7. CDR3 length: 15 residues. This CDR3 is CSVEDGRQGDYGYTF. The CDR3 DNA sequence: TGCAGCGTTGAAGATGGCCGACAGGGAGACTATGGCTACACCTTC.

This clonotype occurred a few times. The V gene is TRBV5-6, the J gene TRBJ1-5, with 12 bases identical to TRBD1. J was trimmed by 8 bases and V by 4 bases; bases with no gene match: 7. The CDR3 consists of 15 residues. Germline V gene sequence: CDR1 SGHDT, CDR2 YYEEEE. In nucleotides, the CDR3 is TGTGCCAGCAGCCCGGGACAGGGGGCAAGAGAGCCCCAGCATTTT. Its translation: CASSPGQGAREPQHF. Full variable domain (rest looked up from reference TRBV5-6 and TRBJ1-5): DAGVTQSPTHLIKTRGQQVTLRCSPKSGHDTVSWYQQALGQGPQFIFQYYEEEERQRGNFPDRFSGHQFPNYSSELNVNALLLGDSALYLCASSPGQGAREPQHFGDGTRLSIL.

The V call is TRBV4-1, the J call TRBJ1-6; D call uncertain. V was shortened by 0 bases and J by 13 bases, with 16 bases between the two germline ends. The CDR3 spans 15 residues. Per germline, CDR1 MGHRA and CDR2 YSYEKL. This CDR3 is CASSQDGVGVRPLHF. CDR3 bases: TGCGCCAGCAGCCAAGATGGGGTGGGAGTGAGGCCCCTCCACTTT.

This clonotype showed up just a few times. This chain uses TRBV10-3 with TRBJ2-7; no clear D. This CDR3 contains 10 residues. CDR1 ENHRY and CDR2 SYGVKD come from the germline V gene. V was cut by 8 bases and J by 1 base, with 3 bases left in between. The CDR3 DNA reads as TGTGCCATCGGTTCCTACGAGCAGTACTTC. Translating it yields CAIGSYEQYF.

The rearrangement uses TRBV7-3 and TRBJ2-1, with 7 bases lining up with TRBD2. The CDR3 spans 16 residues. From germline, CDR1 is SGHTA and CDR2 FQGTGA. V shed 5 bases and J 7 bases; nucleotides not matched to a gene: 14. CDR3 region: CASSHGGDYPVNEQFF. CDR3 nucleotides: TGTGCCAGCAGCCATGGCGGGGACTACCCTGTAAATGAGCAGTTCTTC.

This clonotype was counted at least ten times. The genes are TRBV12-3 or TRBV12-4 and TRBJ1-1; perhaps TRBD1 as D (5 bases). CDR3 length: 14 residues. Trimming removed 6 bases at V and 5 bases at J, with 16 bases between. The CDR3 region has the DNA TGTGCCAGCAGCGCAGGGTCGGCCGGGACTGAAGCTTTCTTT. It is translated as CASSAGSAGTEAFF.

This clonotype was detected a few times. The chain recombines TRBV20-1 with TRBJ2-2; D may be TRBD2 (7 bases). Germline CDR1 DFQATT, CDR2 SNEGSKA (reference sequence). V was clipped by 5 bases and J by 5 bases, with 21 bases between them. The CDR3 sequence is 16 residues long. The CDR3 nucleotides read TGCAGTGCTCGGGCCACTAGGGGGGGGTGGACCGGGGAGCTGTTTTTT. Protein: CSARATRGGWTGELFF.